This T cell receptor beta chain is drawn from a study of T cell responses to AZD1222 COVID-19 vaccine. General study findings and limits: In the spike-specific TCR repertoire, nearly half reportedly target unmutated variant regions. Scientists sampled the repertoires only once the peak T cell response had passed.

Note on this clone: The target antigen is unknown.

TCRdb's table, derived via immunoSEQ multiplex PCR, lists solely in-frame clones and lacks some. Altogether some 140,000 clones are present, 80% to 90% being singletons, with the ten largest covering approximately 5.1%. CDR1 LNHDA and CDR2 SQIVND come from the germline V gene (reference sequence). The CDR3 length is 15 residues. Trimming took 9 bases from V and 4 from J; bases not matched to a gene: 11. The specimen comprised peripheral blood, sampled on day 0 of MenACWY control vaccination. The J gene is TRBJ1-5, the V gene TRBV19; 8 bases are a match to TRBD1. This sequence was found in an adult in good health. CDR3 DNA sequence: TGTGCCAGCCGAGCCGACAGGGGTGGGAATCAGCCCCAGCATTTT. Residues: CASRADRGGNQPQHF.